This entry features one T cell receptor (beta chain) sequence. The antigen is undetermined. The sample is drawn from a study of cytomegalovirus exposure and HLA in healthy donors. Donors were drawn from the approximately 130-subject validation cohort, separate from the roughly 670-subject first cohort. V lost 4 bases to trimming and J lost 3 bases, with 10 bases between them. The germline V gene has CDR1 SEHNR and CDR2 FQNEAQ (reference sequence). The CDR3 spans 14 residues. Profiled with immunoSEQ multiplex PCR; TCRdb holds only in-frame clones, not every one. The data contain about 160,000 clones, about 96% of them singletons. Whole-study results and caveats: The study listed approximately 170 cytomegalovirus-associated TCR beta chains. Subsequent analysis found a tendency for first-cohort TCR clusters to co-occur within the 100 to 150 validation repertoires.

This receptor was obtained from a woman under 30 in good health and CMV-seronegative. The chain links TRBV7-9 to TRBJ1-5; TRBD1 is a possible D gene (6 bases). Material for sequencing was PBMCs. The CDR3, as DNA: TGTGCCAGCAGCTCCCGGGACAACAATCAGCCCCAGCATTTT. Amino acid sequence: CASSSRDNNQPQHF. The variable domain in full, with the rest retrieved from reference TRBV7-9 and TRBJ1-5, is DTGVSQNPRHKITKRGQNVTFRCDPISEHNRLYWYRQTLGQGPEFLTYFQNEAQLEKSRLLSDRFSAERPKGSFSTLEIQRTEQGDSAMYLCASSSRDNNQPQHFGDGTRLSIL.